Included here is one T cell receptor (beta chain) sequence, with context. Authors' methods: Amplification with reference gene primers provided the estimates of nucleated cell counts. Sequenced by immunoSEQ multiplex PCR; TCRdb stores in-frame clones only, minus some. V, J and clone size were drawn from that table, and D and trimming were deduced from the DNA. The sample carries 25,000 to 35,000 clones, about 90% recorded once. V lost 3 bases, J lost 11 bases, and 6 bases stayed unmatched. This CDR3 spans 12 amino acids. CDR1 and CDR2 from the germline V gene are LNHNV and YYDKDF (reference sequence). These data originate in a study of blood T cell repertoires in COVID-19. Study information: Sites across the United States, Italy and Spain contributed samples from acute and convalescent COVID-19. Sample material is recorded as cDNA or gDNA derived from T cells, B-cell-depleted T cells, or PBMCs.

The source material was peripheral blood. The rearrangement joins TRBV15 to TRBJ1-1; 7 bases fit TRBD1. The clonotype originates from a human donor with active COVID-19. The donor label of this sample is uncertain. The CDR3 loop reads CATSSDRARAFF. The CDR3 DNA reads TGTGCCACCAGCAGCGACAGGGCGAGGGCTTTCTTT.